These 11 T cell receptor beta chains were all obtained from the same sample, sequenced in a study of cytomegalovirus exposure and HLA in healthy donors. Measured with immunoSEQ multiplex PCR; TCRdb has only the in-frame clones, and not every one. The sample consists of tens of thousands of clones, approximately 97% of them appearing once. The sequenced sample consisted of PBMCs. The receptor source for this set is a woman between 18 and 29 years old in good health and CMV-seropositive.

This chain connects TRBV28 to TRBJ1-1; 7 nucleotides agree with TRBD1. This CDR3 comprises 15 residues. V lost 4 bases to trimming and J lost 3 bases; unmatched junction nucleotides: 8. Germline loops: CDR1 MDHEN, CDR2 SYDVKM. CDR3 loop: CASSSITGVYTEAFF. In DNA form, the CDR3 reads TGTGCCAGCAGTTCCATTACAGGGGTTTACACTGAAGCTTTCTTT.

The rearrangement links TRBV11-2 to TRBJ2-2, with 10 bases identical to TRBD2. CDR3 length equals 16 residues. The V and J ends lost 5 bases and 2 bases, in that order; junction bases with no gene match: 5. The germline gives CDR1 SGHAT, CDR2 FQNNGV. The CDR3 DNA reads as TGTGCCAGCAGCCGGCGGACTAGCGGCAACACCGGGGAGCTGTTTTTT. Amino acids: CASSRRTSGNTGELFF.

The J gene is TRBJ2-2, the V gene TRBV27; D is unresolved. This CDR3 is 14 amino acids long. Germline V lookup: CDR1 MNHEY, CDR2 SMNVEV (reference sequence). With 6 bases removed from V and 0 bases from J, the gap between germline ends came to 8 bases. In DNA, the CDR3 is TGTGCCAGCAGCCAGGTTCCGAACACCGGGGAGCTGTTTTTT. Amino acid sequence: CASSQVPNTGELFF.

The chain links TRBV9 to TRBJ2-3; 9 bases fit TRBD2. Losses at the gene ends were 2 bases for V and 5 bases for J; bases not matched to a gene: 3. CDR1 and CDR2 (germline): SGDLS, YYNGEE. The CDR3 is 14 residues long. The CDR3 protein is CASSVSGSLDTQYF. The CDR3 coding sequence is TGTGCCAGCAGCGTTAGCGGGAGCTTAGATACGCAGTATTTT.

This sequence joins TRBV5-1 and TRBJ2-2, with 11 positions matching TRBD2. V dropped 8 bases and J dropped 8; count of bases not matched to a gene: 8. Germline lookup yields CDR1 SGHRS and CDR2 YFSETQ. The CDR3 loop spans 14 amino acids. The CDR3: CASQTSGNLGELFF. As DNA, the CDR3 is TGCGCCAGTCAGACTAGCGGGAATTTAGGGGAGCTGTTTTTT.

The rearrangement joins TRBV5-4 to TRBJ1-2; TRBD1 matches at 9 bases. V shed 5 bases and J 7 bases; nucleotides not matched to a gene: 6. The CDR3 totals 13 residues. Per the germline V gene, CDR1 is SGHNT and CDR2 is YYREEE (reference sequence). In nucleotides, the CDR3 is TGTGCCAGCAGTCCCGGGACAGGGATTGGCTACACCTTC. Translating gives CASSPGTGIGYTF.

This sequence joins TRBV5-5 and TRBJ1-1; D is uncertain. CDR3 length: 14 residues. The ends were cut back, 1 base at V and 4 bases at J, with 11 bases in the middle. CDR1 is SGHKS and CDR2 is YYEKEE in the germline V gene (reference sequence). The CDR3 DNA sequence: TGTGCCAGCAGCTTGACAGCGGTAGCCACTGAAGCTTTCTTT. Translating gives CASSLTAVATEAFF.

V usage is TRBV5-6 and J usage is TRBJ1-5; 7 positions agree with TRBD1. The V segment lost 6 bases and the J segment 6 bases; nucleotides outside the gene matches: 12. CDR1 is SGHDT, CDR2 YYEEEE, per germline. The CDR3 consists of 15 residues. CDR3 residues: CASTLRGGGGQPQHF. For the CDR3, the DNA is TGTGCCAGCACCTTACGAGGGGGCGGAGGTCAGCCCCAGCATTTT.

The chain links TRBV27 to TRBJ2-2, with 9 bases fitting TRBD2. The CDR3 consists of 16 residues. Losses at the gene ends were 4 bases for V and 0 bases for J; bases not matched to a gene: 3. From germline, CDR1 is MNHEY and CDR2 SMNVEV (reference sequence). CDR3 coding DNA: TGTGCCAGCAGTTCACGACTAGCGGCGAACACCGGGGAGCTGTTTTTT. Amino acid sequence: CASSSRLAANTGELFF.

This chain links TRBV6-5 with TRBJ1-2; TRBD1 is a possible D gene (6 bases). The CDR3 covers 14 residues. The germline V gene has CDR1 MNHEY and CDR2 SVGAGI. The ends were cut back, 0 bases at V and 8 bases at J, with 13 bases in the middle. CDR3 nucleotides: TGTGCCAGCAGTTACTCAGGGGGGGCGCGGGGCTACACCTTC. It yields the protein CASSYSGGARGYTF.

J is TRBJ2-7 and V is TRBV2; TRBD2 might be the D (5 bases). Per germline, CDR1 SNHLY and CDR2 FYNNEI. CDR3 length: 13 residues. Trimming took 7 bases from V and 4 from J, leaving 14 bases between them. The CDR3 is CASNLNIAYEQYF. CDR3 coding DNA: TGTGCCAGCAATCTTAATATAGCGTACGAGCAGTACTTC.